Listed below are T cell receptor beta chains from one sample, sequenced in a study of T cells in Graves' hyperthyroidism and ophthalmopathy. TCRdb re-called the multiplex PCR reads with MiXCR, one entry per CDR3 protein. Counted here are about 290,000 distinct CDR3 sequences, roughly an eighth occurring once; the ten biggest clones make up approximately 7.9%. The sequencing input was blood. The receptors were gathered from a woman aged 40-49 years with Graves' hyperthyroidism. The CDR3 runs from the conserved cysteine through the conserved F or W.

V gene,CDR3 protein
TRBV13,CASSEGQGTYGYTF
TRBV2,CASSEALPGANVLTF
TRBV27,CASSSLPSGVNEQFF
TRBV12-3/TRBV12-4,CASSPPARGETQYF
TRBV4-1,CASSPSGGDYGYTF
TRBV6-1,CASTEAGGPSYEQYF
TRBV12-3/TRBV12-4,CASKPGGHNTEAFF
TRBV5-1,CASSYTGTLTGELFF
TRBV27,CASSSYPGGGQPQHF
TRBV25-1,CASSTDNQETQYF
TRBV11-3,CASSFLAGLTDTQYF
TRBV3-1,CASSLDRGNTEAFF
TRBV2,CASSPIRSSYNEQFF
TRBV3-1,CASSQGRSNQPQHF
TRBV6-1,CASSRDNYGYTF
TRBV24-1,CATRRASAAEQFF
TRBV10-2,CASSVQGPTYNEQFF
TRBV5-1,CASSRGLPGTEAFF
TRBV6-9,CAGSYGRGGTEAFF
TRBV2,CASSEVGWGFQETQYF
TRBV2,CASGPGQYSYEQYF
TRBV5-5,CASSVEPVLGPPEVFF
TRBV19,CASIGTAMVGYTF
TRBV28,CASRRQGANNEQFF
TRBV20-1,CSARVARTGRNSPLHF
TRBV7-9,CASSPGFHEQFF
TRBV6-5,CASRPLSGDSYNEQFF
TRBV6-2/TRBV6-3,CASGQGGRNIQYF
TRBV14,CASSQDNQETQYF
TRBV28,CASSFRSDVDAQYF
TRBV5-1,CASRPTWGSSYNEQFF
TRBV7-8,CASTLLVAGGYGELFF
TRBV18,CASSPPAGPEDTQYF
TRBV2,CASRRGGQAQPQHF
TRBV6-5,CASSYSATRLSYEQYF
TRBV27,CASSPRDNPLGYTF
TRBV5-1,CASSLDWDQPQHF
TRBV18,CASSPRSQETQYF
TRBV7-2,CASSLEGTGNYGYTF
TRBV9,CASSVEGGSWFSTDTQYF